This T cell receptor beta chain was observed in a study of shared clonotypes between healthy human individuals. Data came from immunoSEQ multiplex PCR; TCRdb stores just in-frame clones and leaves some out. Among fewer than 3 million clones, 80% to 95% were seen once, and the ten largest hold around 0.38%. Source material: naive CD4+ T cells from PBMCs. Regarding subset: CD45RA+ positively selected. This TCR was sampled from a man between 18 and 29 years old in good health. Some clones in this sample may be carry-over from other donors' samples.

For the CDR3, the DNA is TGTGCCAGCAGCCGACCGACCACAGATACGCAGTATTTT. Protein: CASSRPTTDTQYF. The rearrangement uses TRBV27 and TRBJ2-3; D remains ambiguous. Per germline, CDR1 MNHEY and CDR2 SMNVEV (reference sequence). The length of the CDR3 is 13 residues. Trimming took 6 bases from V and 2 from J, leaving 9 bases between them.